Reported below is one TCR beta chain. At one boundary the junction diverges from the germline segment, which might be a read error. This specimen belongs to a study of blood T cell repertoires in COVID-19. Study summary: Acute and convalescent COVID-19 specimens originated in the United States, Italy and Spain. T cells, B-cell-depleted T cells, or PBMCs supplied cDNA or gDNA.

Germline CDR1 reads SGHAT; CDR2 reads FQNNGV. This CDR3 comprises 15 residues. Authors' analysis steps: The authors estimated nucleated cell counts from reference gene primer amplification. Profiling relied on immunoSEQ multiplex PCR, and the TCRdb table lists in-frame clones only, not all of them. V and J calls and clone size are copied from that table; D and trimming were computed from the DNA. There are around 380,000 clones in the sample; 81% occur only once, and under 1.2% lies in the top ten. The material sequenced was peripheral blood. The chain carries TRBV11-2 and TRBJ2-2; D call uncertain. The TCR comes from a human donor with acute or convalescent COVID-19. The donor label of this sample is uncertain. CDR3 loop: CASRLDNRITGELFF. Here the CDR3 DNA reads TGTGCCAGCAGATTAGATAATAGAATCACCGGGGAGCTGTTTTTT.